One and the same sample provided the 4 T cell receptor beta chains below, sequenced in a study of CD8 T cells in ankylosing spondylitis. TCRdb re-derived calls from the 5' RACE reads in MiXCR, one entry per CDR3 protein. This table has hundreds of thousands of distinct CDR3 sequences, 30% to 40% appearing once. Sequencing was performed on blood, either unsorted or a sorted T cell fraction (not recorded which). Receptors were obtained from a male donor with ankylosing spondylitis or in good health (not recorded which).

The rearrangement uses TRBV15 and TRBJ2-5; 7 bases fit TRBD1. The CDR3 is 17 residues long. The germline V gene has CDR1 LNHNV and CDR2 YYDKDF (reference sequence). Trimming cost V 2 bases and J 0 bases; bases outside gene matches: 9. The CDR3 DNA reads TGTGCCACCAGCAGAAACATGGGACAGATTTACCAAGAGACCCAGTACTTC. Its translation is CATSRNMGQIYQETQYF. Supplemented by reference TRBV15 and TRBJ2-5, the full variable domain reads DAMVIQNPRYQVTQFGKPVTLSCSQTLNHNVMYWYQQKSSQAPKLLFHYYDKDFNNEADTPDNFQSRRPNTSFCFLDIRSPGLGDTAMYLCATSRNMGQIYQETQYFGPGTRLLVL.

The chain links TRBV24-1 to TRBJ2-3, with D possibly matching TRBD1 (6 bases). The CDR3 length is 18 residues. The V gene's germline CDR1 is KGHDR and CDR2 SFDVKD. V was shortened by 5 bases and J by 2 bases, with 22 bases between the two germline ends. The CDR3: CATSGEHKKTGITDTQYF. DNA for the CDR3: TGTGCCACCAGTGGAGAGCATAAGAAAACAGGGATCACAGATACGCAGTATTTT.

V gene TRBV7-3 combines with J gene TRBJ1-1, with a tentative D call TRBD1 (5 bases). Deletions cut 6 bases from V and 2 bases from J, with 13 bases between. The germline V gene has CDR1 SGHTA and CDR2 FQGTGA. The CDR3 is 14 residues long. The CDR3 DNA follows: TGTGCCAGCAGAGCTACCCGGGACAACACTGAAGCTTTCTTT. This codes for CASRATRDNTEAFF.

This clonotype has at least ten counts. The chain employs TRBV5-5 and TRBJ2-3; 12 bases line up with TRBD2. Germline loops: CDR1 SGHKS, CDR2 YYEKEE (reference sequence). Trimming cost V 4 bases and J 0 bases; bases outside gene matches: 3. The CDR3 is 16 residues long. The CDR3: CASSRGTSGSTDTQYF. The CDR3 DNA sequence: TGTGCCAGCAGCCGGGGGACTAGCGGGAGCACAGATACGCAGTATTTT.